This T cell receptor beta chain is from a study of human T cells and chemical hapten exposure. V shed 6 bases and J shed 6 bases, with 18 bases lying between them. The length of the CDR3 is 14 residues. Germline CDR1 and CDR2: MNHEY and SVGAGI. Findings and limits, study-wide: In comparison with controls, expanded TCRs gave rise to a significantly larger number of large CDR3 similarity clusters. Each of the donors had alopecia, so their immune responses may not resemble those of healthy people. Patch test score was positively correlated with the counts of PT1 expanded TCRs.

TCRdb fed the RACE reads into MiXCR, producing one record per CDR3 protein. The sample yields some 120,000 distinct CDR3 sequences, 9% to 14% seen once. This clonotype was seen only a few times. What it binds is not known. Time point in this sample: patch test 1, 2 weeks after DPC sensitization. Documented treatment: therapeutic diphenylcyclopropenone sensitization with weekly scalp DPC. At patch-test visits, sampling came before the patch test. The rearrangement links TRBV6-5 to TRBJ2-7; TRBD1 is a possible D gene (6 bases). Sequencing used whole blood, obtained in connection with sensitization to the hapten diphenylcyclopropenone (DPC). The receptor comes from a woman between 50 and 59 years old with alopecia areata. Some clones in this sample may be carry-over from other donors' samples. Written as DNA, the CDR3 is TGTGCCAGCAGACTTACTACAGGGTACGGCGAGCAGTACTTC. As protein: CASRLTTGYGEQYF.